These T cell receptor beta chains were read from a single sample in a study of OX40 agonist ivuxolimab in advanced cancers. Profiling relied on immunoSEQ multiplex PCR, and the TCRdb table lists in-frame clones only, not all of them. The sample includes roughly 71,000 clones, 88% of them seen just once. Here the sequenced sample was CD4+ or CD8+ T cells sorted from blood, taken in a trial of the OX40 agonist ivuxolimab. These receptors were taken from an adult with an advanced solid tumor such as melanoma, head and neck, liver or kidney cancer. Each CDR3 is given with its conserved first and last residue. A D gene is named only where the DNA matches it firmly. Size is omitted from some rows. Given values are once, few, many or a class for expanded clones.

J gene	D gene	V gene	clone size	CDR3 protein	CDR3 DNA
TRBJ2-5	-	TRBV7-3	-	CASSLPGRDQETQYF	TGTGCCAGCAGCTTACCCGGGCGAGACCAAGAGACCCAGTACTTC
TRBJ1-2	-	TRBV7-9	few	CASSLGRRGGYTF	TGTGCCAGCAGCTTAGGCAGAAGAGGAGGCTACACCTTC
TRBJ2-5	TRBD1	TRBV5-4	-	CASSLGGQGDETQYF	TGTGCCAGCAGCTTGGGGGGACAGGGCGACGAGACCCAGTACTTC
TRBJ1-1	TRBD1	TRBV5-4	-	CASSRGQGRTEAFF	TGTGCCAGCAGCCGGGGACAGGGGAGGACTGAAGCTTTCTTT
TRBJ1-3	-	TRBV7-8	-	CASLPGPASGNTIYF	TGTGCCAGCCTCCCGGGGCCCGCCTCTGGAAACACCATATATTTT
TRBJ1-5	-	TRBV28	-	CASSPLDTLGAPQHF	TGTGCCAGCAGCCCACTAGACACCCTCGGTGCGCCCCAGCATTTT
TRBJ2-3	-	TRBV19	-	CASGDSGTLTDTQYF	TGTGCCAGTGGGGATTCCGGGACTCTCACAGATACGCAGTATTTT
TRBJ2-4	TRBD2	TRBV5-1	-	CASSREGLTVNIQYF	TGCGCCAGCAGCCGGGAGGGACTTACCGTAAACATTCAGTACTTC
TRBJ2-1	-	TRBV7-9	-	CASSFSQPVVDEQFF	TGTGCCAGCAGCTTCAGCCAGCCCGTAGTAGATGAGCAGTTCTTC
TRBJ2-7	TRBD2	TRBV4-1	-	CASSQVGLAGSYEQYF	TGCGCCAGCAGCCAAGTGGGACTAGCGGGGTCCTACGAGCAGTACTTC
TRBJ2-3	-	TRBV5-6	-	CASSRRGTDTQYF	TGTGCCAGCAGCCGTCGGGGCACAGATACGCAGTATTTT
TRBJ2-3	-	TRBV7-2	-	CASSRPPDTQYF	TGTGCCAGCAGCCGACCGCCGGATACGCAGTATTTT
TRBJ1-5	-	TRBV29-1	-	CSVAENSNQPQHF	TGCAGCGTTGCAGAGAATAGCAATCAGCCCCAGCATTTT
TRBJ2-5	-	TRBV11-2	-	CASSLRAARETQYF	TGTGCCAGCAGCTTACGGGCCGCCCGGGAGACCCAGTACTTC
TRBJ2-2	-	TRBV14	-	CASSLGLIGTGELFF	TGTGCCAGCAGCCTTGGGTTAATTGGCACCGGGGAGCTGTTTTTT